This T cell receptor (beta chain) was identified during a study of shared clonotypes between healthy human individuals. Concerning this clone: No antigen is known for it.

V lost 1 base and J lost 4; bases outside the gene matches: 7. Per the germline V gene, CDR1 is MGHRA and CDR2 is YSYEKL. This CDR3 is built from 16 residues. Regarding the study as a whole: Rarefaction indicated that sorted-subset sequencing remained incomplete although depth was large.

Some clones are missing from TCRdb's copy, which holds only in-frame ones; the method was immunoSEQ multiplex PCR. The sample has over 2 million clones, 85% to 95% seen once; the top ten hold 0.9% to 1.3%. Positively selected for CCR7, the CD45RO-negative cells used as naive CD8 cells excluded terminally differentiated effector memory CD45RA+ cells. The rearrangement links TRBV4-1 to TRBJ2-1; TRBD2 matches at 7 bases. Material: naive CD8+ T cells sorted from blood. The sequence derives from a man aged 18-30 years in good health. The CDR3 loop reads CASSQVGGREYNEQFF. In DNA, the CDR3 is TGCGCCAGCAGCCAAGTCGGCGGGAGAGAGTACAATGAGCAGTTCTTC.